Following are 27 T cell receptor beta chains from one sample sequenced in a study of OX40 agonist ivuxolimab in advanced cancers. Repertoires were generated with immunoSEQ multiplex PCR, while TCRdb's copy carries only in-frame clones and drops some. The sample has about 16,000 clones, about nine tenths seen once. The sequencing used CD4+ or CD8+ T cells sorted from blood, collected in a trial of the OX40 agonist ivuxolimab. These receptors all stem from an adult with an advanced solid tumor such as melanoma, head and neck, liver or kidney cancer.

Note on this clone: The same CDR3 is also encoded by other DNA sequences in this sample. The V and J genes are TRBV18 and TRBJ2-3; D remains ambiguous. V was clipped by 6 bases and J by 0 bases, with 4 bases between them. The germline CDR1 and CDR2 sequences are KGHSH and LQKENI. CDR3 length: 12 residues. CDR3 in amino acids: CASSLSTDTQYF. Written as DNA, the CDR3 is TGTGCCAGCTCCCTAAGCACAGATACGCAGTATTTT.

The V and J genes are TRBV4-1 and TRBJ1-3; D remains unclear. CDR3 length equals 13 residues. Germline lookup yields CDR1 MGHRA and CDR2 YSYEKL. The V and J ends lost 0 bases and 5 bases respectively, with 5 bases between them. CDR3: CASSQDWRNTIYF. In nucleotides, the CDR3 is TGCGCCAGCAGCCAAGATTGGCGAAACACCATATATTTT.

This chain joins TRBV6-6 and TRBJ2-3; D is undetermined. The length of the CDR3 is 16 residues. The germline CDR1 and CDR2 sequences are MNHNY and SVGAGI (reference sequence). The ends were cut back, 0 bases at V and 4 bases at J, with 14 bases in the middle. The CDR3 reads CASSYSLALMPDTQYF. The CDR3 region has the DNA TGTGCCAGCAGTTACTCGTTAGCTCTAATGCCAGATACGCAGTATTTT.

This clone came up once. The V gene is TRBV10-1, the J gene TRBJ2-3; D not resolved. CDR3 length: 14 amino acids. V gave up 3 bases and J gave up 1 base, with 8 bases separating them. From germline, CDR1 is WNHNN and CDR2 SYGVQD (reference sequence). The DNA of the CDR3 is TGCGCCAGCAGTGATTTCCTGCGCACAGATACGCAGTATTTT. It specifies CASSDFLRTDTQYF.

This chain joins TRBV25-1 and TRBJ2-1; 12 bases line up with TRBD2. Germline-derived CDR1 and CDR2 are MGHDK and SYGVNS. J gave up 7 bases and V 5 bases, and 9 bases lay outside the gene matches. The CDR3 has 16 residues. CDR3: CASSPRGLAGTNEQFF. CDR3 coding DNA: TGTGCCAGCAGTCCCAGAGGACTAGCGGGGACTAATGAGCAGTTCTTC. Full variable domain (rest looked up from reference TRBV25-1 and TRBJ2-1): EADIYQTPRYLVIGTGKKITLECSQTMGHDKMYWYQQDPGMELHLIHYSYGVNSTEKGDLSSESTVSRIRTEHFPLTLESARPSHTSQYLCASSPRGLAGTNEQFFGPGTRLTVL.

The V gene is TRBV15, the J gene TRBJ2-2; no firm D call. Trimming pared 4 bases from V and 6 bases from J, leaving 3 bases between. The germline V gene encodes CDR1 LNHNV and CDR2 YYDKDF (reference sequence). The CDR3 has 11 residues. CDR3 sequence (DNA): TGTGCCACCAGCATCGCCGGGGAGCTGTTTTTT. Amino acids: CATSIAGELFF.

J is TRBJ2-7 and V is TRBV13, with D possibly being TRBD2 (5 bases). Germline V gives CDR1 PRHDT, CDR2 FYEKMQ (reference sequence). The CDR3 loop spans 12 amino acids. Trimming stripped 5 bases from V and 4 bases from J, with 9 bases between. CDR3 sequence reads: CASSKAEYEQYF. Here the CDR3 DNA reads TGTGCCAGCAGCAAAGCGGAATACGAGCAGTACTTC.

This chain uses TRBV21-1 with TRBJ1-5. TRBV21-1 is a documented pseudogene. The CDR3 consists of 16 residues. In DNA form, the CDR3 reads TGTGCCAGCAGCCGCTCGCTCCGGGTTACCAATCAGCCCCAGCATTTT. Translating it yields CASSRSLRVTNQPQHF.

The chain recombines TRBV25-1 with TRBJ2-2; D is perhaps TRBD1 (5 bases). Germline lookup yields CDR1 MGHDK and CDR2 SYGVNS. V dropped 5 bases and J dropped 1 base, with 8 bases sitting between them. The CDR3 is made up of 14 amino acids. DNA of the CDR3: TGTGCCAGCAGTCCTACAGGGAACACCGGGGAGCTGTTTTTT. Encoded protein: CASSPTGNTGELFF.

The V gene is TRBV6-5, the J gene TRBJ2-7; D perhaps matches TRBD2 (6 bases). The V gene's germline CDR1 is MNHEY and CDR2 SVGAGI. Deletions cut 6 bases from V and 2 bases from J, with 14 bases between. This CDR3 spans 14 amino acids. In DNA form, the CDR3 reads TGTGCCAGCAGCCGGCGGGACTTCGCCTACGAGCAGTACTTC. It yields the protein CASSRRDFAYEQYF.

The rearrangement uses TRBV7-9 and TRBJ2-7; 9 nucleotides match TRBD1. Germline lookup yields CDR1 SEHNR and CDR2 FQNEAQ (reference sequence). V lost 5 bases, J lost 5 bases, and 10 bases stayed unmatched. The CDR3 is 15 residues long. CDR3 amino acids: CASSPPGQGFHEQYF. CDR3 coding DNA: TGTGCCAGCAGCCCCCCGGGACAGGGATTCCACGAGCAGTACTTC.

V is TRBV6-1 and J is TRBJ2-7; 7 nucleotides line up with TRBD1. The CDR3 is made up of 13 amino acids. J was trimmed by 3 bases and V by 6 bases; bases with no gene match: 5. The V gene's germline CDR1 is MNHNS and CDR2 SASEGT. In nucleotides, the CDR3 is TGTGCCAGCAGCCGGGGACAGTACTACGAGCAGTACTTC. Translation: CASSRGQYYEQYF.

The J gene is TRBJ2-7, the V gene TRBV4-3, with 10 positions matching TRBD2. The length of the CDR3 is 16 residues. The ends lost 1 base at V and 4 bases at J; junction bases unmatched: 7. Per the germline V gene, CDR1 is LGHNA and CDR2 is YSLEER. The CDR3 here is CASSQGSGLAIYEQYF. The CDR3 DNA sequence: TGCGCCAGCAGCCAAGGCTCGGGACTAGCGATATACGAGCAGTACTTC.

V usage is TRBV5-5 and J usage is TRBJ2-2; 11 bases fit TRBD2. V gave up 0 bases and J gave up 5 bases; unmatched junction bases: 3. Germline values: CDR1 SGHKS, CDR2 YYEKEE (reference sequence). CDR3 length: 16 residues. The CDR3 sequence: CASSLGLAGSTGELFF. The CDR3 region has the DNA TGTGCCAGCAGCTTGGGACTAGCGGGATCTACCGGGGAGCTGTTTTTT.

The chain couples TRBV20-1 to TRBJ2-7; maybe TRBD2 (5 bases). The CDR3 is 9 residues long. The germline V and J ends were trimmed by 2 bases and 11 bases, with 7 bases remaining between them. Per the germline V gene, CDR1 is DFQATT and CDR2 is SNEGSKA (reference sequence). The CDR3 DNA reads TGCAGTGCTAGACTAGCCAAGTACTTC. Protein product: CSARLAKYF.

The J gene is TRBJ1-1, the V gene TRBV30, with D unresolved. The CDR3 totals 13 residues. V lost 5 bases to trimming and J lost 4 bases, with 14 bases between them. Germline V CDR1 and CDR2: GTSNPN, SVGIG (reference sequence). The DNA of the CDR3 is TGTGCCTGGGTTAGGGTGGGCGGCACTGAAGCTTTCTTT. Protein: CAWVRVGGTEAFF.

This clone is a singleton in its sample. CDR3 coding DNA: TGCGCCAGCAGTCAATGCGGGACAGGGGGCGACGGTCAGCAGTACTTC. Protein: CASSQCGTGGDGQQYF. The rearrangement links TRBV23-1 to TRBJ2-5, with TRBD1 matching 12 bases. TRBV23-1 is known as an ORF, though its function is uncertain. The CDR3 runs 16 residues. V was pared by 1 base and J by 11 bases, with 11 bases of the junction left unmatched.

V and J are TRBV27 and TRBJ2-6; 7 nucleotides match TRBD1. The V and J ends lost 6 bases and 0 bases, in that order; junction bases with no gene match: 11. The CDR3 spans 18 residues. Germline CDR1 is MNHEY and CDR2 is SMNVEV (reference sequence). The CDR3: CASSSAGTEGSGANVLTF. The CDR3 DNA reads TGTGCCAGCAGCTCTGCCGGGACAGAGGGCTCTGGGGCCAACGTCCTGACTTTC.

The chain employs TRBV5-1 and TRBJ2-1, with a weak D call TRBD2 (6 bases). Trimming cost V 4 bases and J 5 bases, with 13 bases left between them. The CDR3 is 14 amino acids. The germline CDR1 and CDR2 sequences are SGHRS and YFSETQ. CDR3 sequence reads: CASSLLWGDNEQFF. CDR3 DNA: TGCGCCAGCAGCCTCCTCTGGGGGGACAATGAGCAGTTCTTC.

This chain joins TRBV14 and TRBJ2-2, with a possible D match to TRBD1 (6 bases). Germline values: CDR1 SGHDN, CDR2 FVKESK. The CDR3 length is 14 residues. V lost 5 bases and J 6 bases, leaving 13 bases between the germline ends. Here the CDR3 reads CASSTYRVSGELFF. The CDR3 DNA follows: TGTGCCAGCAGCACCTACAGGGTATCCGGGGAGCTGTTTTTT.

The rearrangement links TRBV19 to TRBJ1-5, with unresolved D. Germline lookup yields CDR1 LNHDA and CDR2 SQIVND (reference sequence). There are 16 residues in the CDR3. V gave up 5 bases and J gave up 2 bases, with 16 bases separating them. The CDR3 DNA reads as TGTGCCAGTAGTTATCTATTGGACGGGGGCAATCAGCCCCAGCATTTT. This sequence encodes CASSYLLDGGNQPQHF.

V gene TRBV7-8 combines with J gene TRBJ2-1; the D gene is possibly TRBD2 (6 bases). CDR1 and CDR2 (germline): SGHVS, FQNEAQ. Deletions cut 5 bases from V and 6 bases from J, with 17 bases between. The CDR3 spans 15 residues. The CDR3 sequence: CASSGYSGRGNEQFF. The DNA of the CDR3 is TGTGCCAGCAGCGGTTATAGCGGAAGGGGCAATGAGCAGTTCTTC.

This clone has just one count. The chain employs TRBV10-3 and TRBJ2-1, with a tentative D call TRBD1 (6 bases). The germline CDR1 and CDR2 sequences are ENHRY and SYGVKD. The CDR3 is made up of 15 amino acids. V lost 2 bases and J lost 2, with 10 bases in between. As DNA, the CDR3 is TGTGCCATCAGTGAGGGCAGGGGAACCTACAATGAGCAGTTCTTC. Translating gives CAISEGRGTYNEQFF.

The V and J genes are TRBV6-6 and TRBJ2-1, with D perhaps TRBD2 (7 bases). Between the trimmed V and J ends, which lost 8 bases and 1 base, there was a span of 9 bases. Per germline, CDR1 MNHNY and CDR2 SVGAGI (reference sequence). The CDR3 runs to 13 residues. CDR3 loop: CASAGASYNEQFF. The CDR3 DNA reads TGTGCCAGCGCGGGGGCATCCTACAATGAGCAGTTCTTC.

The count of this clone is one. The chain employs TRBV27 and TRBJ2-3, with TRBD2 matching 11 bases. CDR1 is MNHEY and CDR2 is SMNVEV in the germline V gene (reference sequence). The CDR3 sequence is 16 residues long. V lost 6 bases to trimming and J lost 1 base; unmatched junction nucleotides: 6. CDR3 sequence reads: CASSRGLAGRTDTQYF. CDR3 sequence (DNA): TGTGCCAGCAGCCGCGGACTAGCGGGTCGCACAGATACGCAGTATTTT.

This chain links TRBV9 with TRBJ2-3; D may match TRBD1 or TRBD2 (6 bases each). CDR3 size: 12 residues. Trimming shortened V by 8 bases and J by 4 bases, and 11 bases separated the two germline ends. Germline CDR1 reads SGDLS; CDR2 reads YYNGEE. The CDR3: CASSRGADTQYF. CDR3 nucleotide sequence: TGTGCCAGTTCTAGGGGGGCAGATACGCAGTATTTT.

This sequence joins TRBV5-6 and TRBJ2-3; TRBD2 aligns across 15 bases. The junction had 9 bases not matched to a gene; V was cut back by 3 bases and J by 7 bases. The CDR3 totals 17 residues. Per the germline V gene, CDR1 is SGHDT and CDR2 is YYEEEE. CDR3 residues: CASSSGGTSGRKHTQYF. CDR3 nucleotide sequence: TGTGCCAGCAGCTCGGGGGGGACTAGCGGGAGGAAACATACGCAGTATTTT.